What follows are 13 T cell receptor beta chains derived from one specimen sequenced in a study of PD-1 blockade in classical Hodgkin lymphoma (dated by TCRdb to the early 2020s). The library came from the immunoSEQ multiplex PCR assay. Held by TCRdb, this immuneACCESS table contains in-frame sequences only and omits some clones. Under half of the omission traces to an unresolved V gene where checked; the cause of the rest is unknown. For this sample the table gives 9,500 to 10,000 clones, of which roughly 70% were detected only once. The ten biggest clones cover roughly 10% of the sample. In light of the paper, this sample's time point label describes: cycle 4 day 1 (C4D1), after more than five weeks of nivolumab. All trial patients had relapsed after autologous stem cell transplantation, with cohorts A, B and C differing in prior brentuximab vedotin exposure. Using a Miltenyi CD8+ T cell isolation kit, CD8+ T cells were purified from thawed PBMCs through magnetic negative selection.

The sample in question was CD8+ T cells from blood, obtained before the fourth cycle of nivolumab. These receptors were obtained from a human donor with classical Hodgkin lymphoma.

The chain joins TRBV14 to TRBJ2-5; 7 bases agree with TRBD1. After removal of 1 base from V and 1 base from J, the junction contained 6 bases not matched to a gene. Germline-derived CDR1 and CDR2 are SGHDN and FVKESK. The CDR3 has 16 amino acids. CDR3 sequence: CASSQGDRQIQETQYF. CDR3 DNA: TGTGCCAGCAGCCAAGGGGACAGACAAATCCAAGAGACCCAGTACTTC. Full variable domain (remainder filled in from reference TRBV14 and TRBJ2-5): EAGVTQFPSHSVIEKGQTVTLRCDPISGHDNLYWYRRVMGKEIKFLLHFVKESKQDESGMPNNRFLAERTGGTYSTLKVQPAELEDSGVYFCASSQGDRQIQETQYFGPGTRLLVL.

The rearrangement joins TRBV11-1 to TRBJ1-2; D not resolved. Germline values: CDR1 SGHAT, CDR2 FQDESV (reference sequence). The CDR3 is 16 amino acids. The V end lost 5 bases, the J end lost 3 bases, and 19 bases lay between the germline ends. CDR3 sequence: CASSPVGFEGYYGYTF. The CDR3 DNA is TGTGCCAGCAGCCCGGTGGGCTTCGAGGGCTACTATGGCTACACCTTC.

The rearrangement links TRBV10-3 to TRBJ2-1; a weak D match, TRBD2 (5 bases). V dropped 4 bases and J dropped 10 bases, with 17 bases sitting between them. The V gene's germline CDR1 is ENHRY and CDR2 SYGVKD. The CDR3 is 14 amino acids. CDR3 sequence reads: CAISGYQEEEEQFF. The DNA of the CDR3 is TGTGCCATCAGTGGGTACCAAGAGGAGGAGGAGCAGTTCTTC.

The chain joins TRBV7-3 to TRBJ1-1; 9 nucleotides agree with TRBD1. Germline CDR1 is SGHTA and CDR2 is FQGTGA. Unmatched junction bases numbered 6, after V lost 4 bases and J lost 3 bases. This CDR3 region has 15 residues. The CDR3 here is CASSSRTGADTEAFF. In DNA form, the CDR3 reads TGTGCCAGCAGCTCCCGGACAGGGGCGGACACTGAAGCTTTCTTT.

This chain links TRBV30 with TRBJ1-1, with a possible D match to TRBD1 (6 bases). This CDR3 spans 13 amino acids. Germline CDR1 GTSNPN, CDR2 SVGIG (reference sequence). V was clipped by 8 bases and J by 5 bases, with 18 bases between them. The CDR3 protein is CAQRGGVWTEAFF. As DNA, the CDR3 is TGTGCCCAGAGGGGGGGGGTTTGGACTGAAGCTTTCTTT.

The chain carries TRBV2 and TRBJ1-1; possible D gene TRBD1, 5 bases. The V gene lost 4 bases and the J gene lost 5 bases, with 8 bases spanning the gap. Germline CDR1 and CDR2: SNHLY and FYNNEI. This CDR3 comprises 12 residues. CDR3 sequence reads: CASSGGYTEAFF. DNA for the CDR3: TGTGCCAGCAGTGGGGGGTATACTGAAGCTTTCTTT.

V usage is TRBV7-9 and J usage is TRBJ2-1; D may be TRBD2 (6 bases). The CDR3 runs to 13 residues. V dropped 1 base and J dropped 8 bases, with 9 bases sitting between them. The V gene's germline CDR1 is SEHNR and CDR2 FQNEAQ (reference sequence). DNA of the CDR3: TGTGCCAGCAGCTTAGTTAGCGGCGATGAGCAGTTCTTC. Its translation is CASSLVSGDEQFF. The variable domain in full, completed from reference TRBV7-9 and TRBJ2-1, reads DTGVSQNPRHKITKRGQNVTFRCDPISEHNRLYWYRQTLGQGPEFLTYFQNEAQLEKSRLLSDRFSAERPKGSFSTLEIQRTEQGDSAMYLCASSLVSGDEQFFGPGTRLTVL.

The chain has TRBV6-6 and TRBJ2-7; 8 bases map to TRBD2. This CDR3 spans 15 amino acids. J gave up 2 bases and V 6 bases, and 9 bases lay outside the gene matches. In germline, CDR1 is MNHNY, CDR2 SVGAGI (reference sequence). CDR3 sequence: CASRKLAVAPYEQYF. The CDR3 region has the DNA TGTGCCAGCAGAAAACTAGCGGTAGCGCCCTACGAGCAGTACTTC.

This clone has a single count. The genes are TRBV9 and TRBJ2-5, with D tentatively TRBD2 (5 bases). This CDR3 comprises 15 residues. Germline values: CDR1 SGDLS, CDR2 YYNGEE. Trimming shortened V by 0 bases and J by 4 bases, and 13 bases separated the two germline ends. The CDR3: CASSVAGRLLETQYF. CDR3 coding DNA: TGTGCCAGCAGCGTAGCGGGGAGACTTCTAGAGACCCAGTACTTC.

CDR3 residues: CSVEQGNYGYTF. The CDR3 bases are TGCAGCGTCGAACAGGGAAACTATGGCTACACCTTC. V usage is TRBV29-1 and J usage is TRBJ1-2, with a tentative D call TRBD1 (6 bases). The CDR3 is 12 amino acids. V was cut by 6 bases and J by 2 bases, with 10 bases left in between. Germline V gene data show CDR1 as SQVTM and CDR2 as ANQGSEA.

The V call is TRBV2, the J call TRBJ1-1; the D is unclear. V was pared by 11 bases and J by 5 bases, with 15 bases between. Germline-derived CDR1 and CDR2 are SNHLY and FYNNEI. The CDR3 sequence is 12 residues long. Here the CDR3 reads CASAGIRTEAFF. CDR3 DNA sequence: TGTGCCTCAGCGGGGATTAGGACTGAAGCTTTCTTT.

The chain uses TRBV6-6 and TRBJ1-1, with D perhaps matching TRBD1 (5 bases). The germline CDR1 and CDR2 sequences are MNHNY and SVGAGI (reference sequence). V was clipped by 2 bases and J by 1 base, with 5 bases between them. CDR3 size: 13 residues. This CDR3 is CASSYTGNTEAFF. The CDR3 DNA is TGTGCCAGCAGTTACACAGGGAACACTGAAGCTTTCTTT.

This clone has just a few counts. The V call is TRBV10-2, the J call TRBJ1-2; unclear D gene. Germline lookup yields CDR1 WSHSY and CDR2 SAAADI. Trimming removed 2 bases from V and 0 bases from J, with 7 bases in between. This CDR3 is built from 14 residues. The CDR3 coding sequence is TGCGCCAGCAGTGAGACCAGTCCTAACTATGGCTACACCTTC. Translation: CASSETSPNYGYTF.